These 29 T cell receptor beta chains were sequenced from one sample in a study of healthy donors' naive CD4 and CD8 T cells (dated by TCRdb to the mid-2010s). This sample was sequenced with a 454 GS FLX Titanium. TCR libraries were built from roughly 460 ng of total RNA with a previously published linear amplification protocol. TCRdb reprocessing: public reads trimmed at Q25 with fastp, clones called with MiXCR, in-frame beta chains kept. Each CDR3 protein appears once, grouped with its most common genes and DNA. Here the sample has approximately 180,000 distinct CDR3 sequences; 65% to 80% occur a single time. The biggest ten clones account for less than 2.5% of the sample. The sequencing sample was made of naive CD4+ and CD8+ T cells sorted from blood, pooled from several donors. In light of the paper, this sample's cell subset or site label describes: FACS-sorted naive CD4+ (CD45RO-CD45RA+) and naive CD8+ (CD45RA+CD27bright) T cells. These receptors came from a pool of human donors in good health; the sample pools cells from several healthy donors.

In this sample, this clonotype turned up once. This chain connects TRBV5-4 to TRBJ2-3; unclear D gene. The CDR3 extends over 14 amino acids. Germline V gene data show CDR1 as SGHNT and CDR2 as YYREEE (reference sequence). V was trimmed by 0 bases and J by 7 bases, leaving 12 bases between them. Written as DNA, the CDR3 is TGTGCCAGCAGCTTGGAGGCTTCACCTTATACGCAGTATTTT. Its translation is CASSLEASPYTQYF. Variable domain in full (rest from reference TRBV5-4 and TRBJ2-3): ETGVTQSPTHLIKTRGQQVTLRCSSQSGHNTVSWYQQALGQGPQFIFQYYREEENGRGNFPPRFSGLQFPNYSSELNVNALELDDSALYLCASSLEASPYTQYFGPGTRLTVL.

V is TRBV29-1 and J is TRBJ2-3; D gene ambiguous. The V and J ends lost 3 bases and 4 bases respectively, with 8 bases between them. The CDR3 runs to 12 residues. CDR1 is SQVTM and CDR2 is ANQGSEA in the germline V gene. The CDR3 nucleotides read TGCAGCGTTGAGATAGGCCCAGATACGCAGTATTTT. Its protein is CSVEIGPDTQYF.

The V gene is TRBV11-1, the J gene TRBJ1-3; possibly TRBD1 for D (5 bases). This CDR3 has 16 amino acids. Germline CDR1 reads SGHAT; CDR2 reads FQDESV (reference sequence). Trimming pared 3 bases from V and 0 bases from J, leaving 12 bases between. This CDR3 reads CASSFGAALSGNTIYF. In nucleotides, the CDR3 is TGTGCCAGCAGCTTTGGGGCAGCTCTCTCTGGAAACACCATATATTTT.

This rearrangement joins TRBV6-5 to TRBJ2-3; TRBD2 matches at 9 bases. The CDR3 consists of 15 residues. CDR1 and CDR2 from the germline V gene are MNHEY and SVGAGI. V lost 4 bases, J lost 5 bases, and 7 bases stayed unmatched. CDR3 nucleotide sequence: TGTGCCAGCAGTTCTTTAGCGGGAGATATAGATACGCAGTATTTT. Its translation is CASSSLAGDIDTQYF.

The CDR3 region is CSERGLSGGYTF. CDR3 nucleotide sequence: TGCAGTGAAAGGGGACTCAGTGGGGGCTACACCTTC. The rearrangement links TRBV20-1 to TRBJ1-2; weak D call: TRBD1 (5 bases). V lost 7 bases, J lost 8 bases, and 17 bases lay in between. Germline loops: CDR1 DFQATT, CDR2 SNEGSKA (reference sequence). The CDR3 has 12 amino acids.

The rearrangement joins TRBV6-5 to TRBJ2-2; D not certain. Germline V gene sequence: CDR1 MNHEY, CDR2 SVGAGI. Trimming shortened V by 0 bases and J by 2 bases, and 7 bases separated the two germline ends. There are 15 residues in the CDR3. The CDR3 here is CASSYSIRNTGELFF. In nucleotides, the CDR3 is TGTGCCAGCAGTTACTCGATAAGAAACACCGGGGAGCTGTTTTTT.

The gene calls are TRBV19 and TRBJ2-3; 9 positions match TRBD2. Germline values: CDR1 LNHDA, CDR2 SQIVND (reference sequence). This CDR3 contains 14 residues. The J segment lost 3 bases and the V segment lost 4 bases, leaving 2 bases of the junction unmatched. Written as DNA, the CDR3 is TGTGCCAGTAGTACCCTAGCGGGGACAGATACGCAGTATTTT. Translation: CASSTLAGTDTQYF.

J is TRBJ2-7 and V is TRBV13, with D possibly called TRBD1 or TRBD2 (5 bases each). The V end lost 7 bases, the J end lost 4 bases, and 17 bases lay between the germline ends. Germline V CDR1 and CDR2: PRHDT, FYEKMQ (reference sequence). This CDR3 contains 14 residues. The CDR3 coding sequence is TGTGCCAGCACACACGGGACCCTCCAATACGAGCAGTACTTC. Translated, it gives CASTHGTLQYEQYF.

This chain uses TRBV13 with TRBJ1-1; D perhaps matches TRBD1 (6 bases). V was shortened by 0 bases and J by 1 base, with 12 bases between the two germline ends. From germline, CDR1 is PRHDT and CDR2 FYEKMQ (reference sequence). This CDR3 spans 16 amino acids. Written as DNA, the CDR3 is TGTGCCAGCAGCTTAGGAGGGGCCAGGGGGAACACTGAAGCTTTCTTT. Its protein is CASSLGGARGNTEAFF.

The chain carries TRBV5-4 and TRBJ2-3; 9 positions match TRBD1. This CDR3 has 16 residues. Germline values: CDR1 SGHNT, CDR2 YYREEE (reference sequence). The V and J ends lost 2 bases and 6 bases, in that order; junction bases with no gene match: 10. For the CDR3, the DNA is TGTGCCAGCAGCTTTCCGGGACAGGGCCTTTGGGATACGCAGTATTTT. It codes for CASSFPGQGLWDTQYF.

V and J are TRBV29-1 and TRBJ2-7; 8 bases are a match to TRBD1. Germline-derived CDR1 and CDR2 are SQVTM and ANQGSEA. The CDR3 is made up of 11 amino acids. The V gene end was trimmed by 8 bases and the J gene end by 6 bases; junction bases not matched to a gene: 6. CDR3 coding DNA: TGCAGCACCGGACAGGGAGGCGAGCAGTACTTC. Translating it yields CSTGQGGEQYF.

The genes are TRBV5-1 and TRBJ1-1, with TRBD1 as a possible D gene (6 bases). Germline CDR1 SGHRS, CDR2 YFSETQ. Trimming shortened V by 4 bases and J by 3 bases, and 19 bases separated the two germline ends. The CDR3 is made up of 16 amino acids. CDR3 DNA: TGCGCCAGCAGCGTCAGGGGCAGGAATACGTACACTGAAGCTTTCTTT. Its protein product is CASSVRGRNTYTEAFF.

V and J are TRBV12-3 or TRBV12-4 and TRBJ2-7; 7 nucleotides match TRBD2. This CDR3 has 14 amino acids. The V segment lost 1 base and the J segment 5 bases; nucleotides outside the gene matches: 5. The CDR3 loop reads CASSLGLADDEQYF. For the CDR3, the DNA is TGTGCCAGCAGTTTAGGGCTAGCGGACGACGAGCAGTACTTC.

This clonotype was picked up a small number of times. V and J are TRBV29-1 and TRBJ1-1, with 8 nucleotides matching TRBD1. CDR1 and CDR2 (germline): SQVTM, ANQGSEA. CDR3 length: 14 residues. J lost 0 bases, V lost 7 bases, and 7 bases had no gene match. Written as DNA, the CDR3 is TGCAGCGCTATCAAGACAGGGGTGAACACTGAAGCTTTCTTT. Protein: CSAIKTGVNTEAFF. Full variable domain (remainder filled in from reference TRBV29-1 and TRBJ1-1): SAVISQKPSRDICQRGTSLTIQCQVDSQVTMMFWYRQQPGQSLTLIATANQGSEATYESGFVIDKFPISRPNLTFSTLTVSNMSPEDSSIYLCSAIKTGVNTEAFFGQGTRLTVV.

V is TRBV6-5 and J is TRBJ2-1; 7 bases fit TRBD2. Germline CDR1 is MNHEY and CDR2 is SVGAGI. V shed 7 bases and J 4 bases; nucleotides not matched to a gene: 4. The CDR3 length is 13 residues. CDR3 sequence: CASTSSGYNEQFF. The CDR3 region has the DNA TGTGCCAGCACCTCTAGCGGTTACAATGAGCAGTTCTTC.

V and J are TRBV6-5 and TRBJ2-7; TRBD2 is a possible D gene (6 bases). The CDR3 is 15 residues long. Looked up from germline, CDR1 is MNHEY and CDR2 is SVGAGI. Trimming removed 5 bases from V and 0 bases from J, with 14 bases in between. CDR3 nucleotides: TGTGCCAGCAGTCCGGCGGGAACCAGCTCCTACGAGCAGTACTTC. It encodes CASSPAGTSSYEQYF.

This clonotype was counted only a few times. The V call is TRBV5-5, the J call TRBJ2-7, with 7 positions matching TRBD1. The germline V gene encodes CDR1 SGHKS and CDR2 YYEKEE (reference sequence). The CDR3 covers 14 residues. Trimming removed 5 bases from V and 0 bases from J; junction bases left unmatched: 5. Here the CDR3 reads CASSLTGHSYEQYF. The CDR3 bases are TGTGCCAGCAGTCTGACAGGGCACTCCTACGAGCAGTACTTC.

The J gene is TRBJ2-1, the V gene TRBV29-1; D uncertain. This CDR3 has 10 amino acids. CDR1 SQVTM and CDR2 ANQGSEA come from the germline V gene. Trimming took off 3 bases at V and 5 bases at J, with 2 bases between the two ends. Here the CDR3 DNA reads TGCAGCGTTGAGAACAATGAGCAGTTCTTC. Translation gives CSVENNEQFF.

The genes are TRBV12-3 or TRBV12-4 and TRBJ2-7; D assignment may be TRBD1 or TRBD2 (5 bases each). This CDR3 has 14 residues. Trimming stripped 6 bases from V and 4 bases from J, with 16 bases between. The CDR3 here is CASSPHWDGYEQYF. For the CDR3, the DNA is TGTGCCAGCAGCCCCCATTGGGACGGATACGAGCAGTACTTC.

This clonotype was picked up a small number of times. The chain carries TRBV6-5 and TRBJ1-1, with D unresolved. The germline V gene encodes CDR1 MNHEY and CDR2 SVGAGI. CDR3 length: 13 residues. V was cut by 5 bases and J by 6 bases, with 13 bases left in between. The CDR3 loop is CASSKDGYAEAFF. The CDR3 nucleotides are TGTGCCAGCAGTAAGGACGGATACGCTGAAGCTTTCTTT.

This CDR3 reads CASSPDPSTDTQYF. The DNA for the CDR3 is TGTGCCAGCAGCCCGGATCCTAGCACAGATACGCAGTATTTT. V gene TRBV12-3 or TRBV12-4 combines with J gene TRBJ2-3; D is undetermined. The CDR3 runs 14 residues. The ends were cut back, 6 bases at V and 0 bases at J, with 10 bases in the middle.

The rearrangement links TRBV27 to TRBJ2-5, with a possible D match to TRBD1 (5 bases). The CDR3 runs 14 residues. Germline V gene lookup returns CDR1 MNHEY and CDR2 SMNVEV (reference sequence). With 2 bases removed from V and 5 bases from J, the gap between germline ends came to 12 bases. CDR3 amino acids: CASSLAGRRETQYF. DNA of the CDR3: TGTGCCAGCAGTTTAGCAGGGCGACGCGAGACCCAGTACTTC.

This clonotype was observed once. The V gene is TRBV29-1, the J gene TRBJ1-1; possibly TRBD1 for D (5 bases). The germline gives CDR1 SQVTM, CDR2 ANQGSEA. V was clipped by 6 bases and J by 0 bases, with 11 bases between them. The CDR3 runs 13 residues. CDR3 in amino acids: CSVDTDLNTEAFF. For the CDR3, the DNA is TGCAGCGTGGACACTGACTTGAACACTGAAGCTTTCTTT.

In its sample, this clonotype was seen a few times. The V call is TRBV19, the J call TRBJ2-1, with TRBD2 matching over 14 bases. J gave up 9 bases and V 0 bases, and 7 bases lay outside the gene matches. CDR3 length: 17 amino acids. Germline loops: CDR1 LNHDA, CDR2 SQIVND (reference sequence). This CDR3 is CASSIDQPGLAGVEQFF. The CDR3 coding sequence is TGTGCCAGTAGTATAGATCAACCGGGACTAGCGGGAGTTGAGCAGTTCTTC.

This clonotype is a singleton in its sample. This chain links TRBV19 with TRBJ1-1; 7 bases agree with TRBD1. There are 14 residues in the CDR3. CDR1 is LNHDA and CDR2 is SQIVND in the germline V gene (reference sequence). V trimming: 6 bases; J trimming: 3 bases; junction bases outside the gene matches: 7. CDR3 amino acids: CASRWVQGDTEAFF. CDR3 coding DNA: TGTGCCAGTAGATGGGTTCAGGGGGACACTGAAGCTTTCTTT. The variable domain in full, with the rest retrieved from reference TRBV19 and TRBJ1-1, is DGGITQSPKYLFRKEGQNVTLSCEQNLNHDAMYWYRQDPGQGLRLIYYSQIVNDFQKGDIAEGYSVSREKKESFPLTVTSAQKNPTAFYLCASRWVQGDTEAFFGQGTRLTVV.

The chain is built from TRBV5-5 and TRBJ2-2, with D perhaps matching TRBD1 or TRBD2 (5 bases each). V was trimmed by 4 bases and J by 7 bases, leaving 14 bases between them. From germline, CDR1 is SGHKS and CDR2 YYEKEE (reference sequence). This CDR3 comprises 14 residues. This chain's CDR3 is CASSPRGTGGELFF. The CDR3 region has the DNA TGTGCCAGCAGCCCGAGGGGTACAGGCGGGGAGCTGTTTTTT.

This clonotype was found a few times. The CDR3 spells CSVDRGKRWDEQFF. DNA of the CDR3: TGCAGCGTTGATCGGGGGAAACGATGGGATGAGCAGTTCTTC. This rearrangement joins TRBV29-1 to TRBJ2-1, with a tentative D call TRBD2 (6 bases). In germline, CDR1 is SQVTM, CDR2 ANQGSEA. V was cut by 3 bases and J by 8 bases, with 17 bases left in between. This CDR3 spans 14 amino acids.

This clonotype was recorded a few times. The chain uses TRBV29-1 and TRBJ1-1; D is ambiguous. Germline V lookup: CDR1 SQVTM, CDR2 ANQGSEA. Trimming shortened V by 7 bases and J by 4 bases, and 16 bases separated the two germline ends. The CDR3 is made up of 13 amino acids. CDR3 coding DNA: TGCAGCGCAAGAGCTGGTTCGGGCACTGAAGCTTTCTTT. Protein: CSARAGSGTEAFF.

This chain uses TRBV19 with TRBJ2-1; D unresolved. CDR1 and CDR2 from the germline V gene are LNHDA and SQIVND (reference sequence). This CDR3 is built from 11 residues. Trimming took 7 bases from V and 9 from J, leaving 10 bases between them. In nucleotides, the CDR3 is TGTGCCAGTACCGGTCCCAGTGAGCAGTTCTTC. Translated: CASTGPSEQFF.